The 28 T cell receptor beta chains given below trace back to one sample, sequenced in a study of CD8 T cells in ankylosing spondylitis. MiXCR, applied by TCRdb to the 5' RACE reads, yields one record per CDR3 protein. The table records approximately 200,000 distinct CDR3 sequences, around 13% of them present only once. Sequenced: blood, either unsorted or a sorted T cell fraction (not recorded which). The receptors were sampled from a male donor with ankylosing spondylitis or in good health (not recorded which).

CDR3 protein: CASGLSPAGTNEKLFF. The DNA for the CDR3 is TGTGCTAGTGGTTTGAGTCCTGCGGGGACTAATGAAAAACTGTTTTTT. The chain recombines TRBV12-5 with TRBJ1-4; D remains unclear. The CDR3 has 16 residues. Trimming took off 2 bases at V and 2 bases at J, with 12 bases between the two ends. CDR1 is LGHNT, CDR2 FRNRAP, per germline.

This clonotype was seen a few times. The chain couples TRBV3-1 to TRBJ2-7; D is unresolved. CDR1 and CDR2 (germline): LGHDT, YNNKEL (reference sequence). The CDR3 loop spans 9 amino acids. The V and J ends lost 2 bases and 10 bases respectively, with 3 bases between them. The CDR3 bases are TGTGCCAGCAGCCAAAGACAGTACTTC. Its protein product is CASSQRQYF.

This clonotype appeared a few times. The chain has TRBV5-1 and TRBJ1-1; D might be TRBD1 (5 bases). The CDR3 is 12 amino acids. The ends were cut back, 2 bases at V and 6 bases at J, with 8 bases in the middle. From germline, CDR1 is SGHRS and CDR2 YFSETQ. In nucleotides, the CDR3 is TGCGCCAGCAGCTTTCTAGGGGCTGAAGCTTTCTTT. It translates to CASSFLGAEAFF.

This clonotype has just a few counts. This CDR3 reads CASGPSNEQFF. The CDR3, as DNA: TGTGCCAGCGGTCCTAGCAATGAGCAGTTCTTC. The V gene is TRBV6-6, the J gene TRBJ2-1; D gene unclear. The CDR3 consists of 11 residues. Germline CDR1 and CDR2: MNHNY and SVGAGI (reference sequence). Trimming shortened V by 8 bases and J by 6 bases, and 8 bases separated the two germline ends.

The chain has TRBV27 and TRBJ2-7, with 8 bases lining up with TRBD1. Germline assignment: CDR1 MNHEY and CDR2 SMNVEV (reference sequence). The V gene end was trimmed by 4 bases and the J gene end by 2 bases; junction bases not matched to a gene: 10. The CDR3 spans 16 residues. The chain's CDR3 is CASSSGQGLEAYEQYF. CDR3 DNA: TGTGCCAGCAGTTCCGGACAGGGCCTTGAGGCCTACGAGCAGTACTTC.

This clonotype was seen at least ten times. This chain joins TRBV29-1 and TRBJ2-1, with 8 bases fitting TRBD1. Germline V gene lookup returns CDR1 SQVTM and CDR2 ANQGSEA. The ends lost 7 bases at V and 7 bases at J; junction bases unmatched: 9. The CDR3 consists of 13 residues. The CDR3 loop is CSARTGNHNEQFF. In DNA, the CDR3 is TGCAGCGCACGGACAGGGAATCATAATGAGCAGTTCTTC.

In its sample, this clonotype was seen a few times. CDR3 nucleotide sequence: TGTGCCAGCAGTTACTCCGGCAGGGGGCTCACTGAAGCTTTCTTT. Translation: CASSYSGRGLTEAFF. The gene calls are TRBV6-5 and TRBJ1-1; 8 bases map to TRBD1. V shed 0 bases, J shed 4 bases, and the junction held 4 bases outside the gene matches. Germline V gene data show CDR1 as MNHEY and CDR2 as SVGAGI. There are 15 residues in the CDR3.

This sequence joins TRBV2 and TRBJ2-3; 7 nucleotides line up with TRBD2. This CDR3 is built from 15 residues. Trimming took 7 bases from V and 0 from J; bases not matched to a gene: 7. Germline CDR1 reads SNHLY; CDR2 reads FYNNEI. The CDR3 nucleotides read TGTGCCAGCACCCTAGCGGACGCTAGCACAGATACGCAGTATTTT. Residues: CASTLADASTDTQYF.

Only a few counts were recorded for this clonotype. The chain carries TRBV2 and TRBJ2-7; TRBD1 matches at 7 bases. V was clipped by 0 bases and J by 1 base; unmatched bases: 0. Germline V gene data show CDR1 as SNHLY and CDR2 as FYNNEI. CDR3 length: 14 residues. The CDR3 is CASSEAQGSYEQYF. In DNA, the CDR3 is TGTGCCAGCAGTGAAGCACAGGGGTCCTACGAGCAGTACTTC. Based on the CDR3 plus reference TRBV2 and TRBJ2-7, the full variable domain is EPEVTQTPSHQVTQMGQEVILRCVPISNHLYFYWYRQILGQKVEFLVSFYNNEISEKSEIFDDQFSVERPDGSNFTLKIRSTKLEDSAMYFCASSEAQGSYEQYFGPGTRLTVT.

This clonotype was picked up a small number of times. The rearrangement uses TRBV7-9 and TRBJ2-1; the D is unclear. V lost 5 bases and J lost 8, with 22 bases in between. CDR3 size: 16 residues. Germline V gene data show CDR1 as SEHNR and CDR2 as FQNEAQ (reference sequence). The CDR3, as DNA: TGTGCCAGCAGCGCCGTAGTACTGTTTGGCATGGATGAGCAGTTCTTC. Translated, it gives CASSAVVLFGMDEQFF. The variable domain in full, with the rest retrieved from reference TRBV7-9 and TRBJ2-1, is DTGVSQNPRHKITKRGQNVTFRCDPISEHNRLYWYRQTLGQGPEFLTYFQNEAQLEKSRLLSDRFSAERPKGSFSTLEIQRTEQGDSAMYLCASSAVVLFGMDEQFFGPGTRLTVL.

The V and J genes are TRBV5-5 and TRBJ2-4, with TRBD1 identical over 11 bases. With V trimmed by 1 base and J by 9 bases, 3 bases remained unmatched. The germline V gene has CDR1 SGHKS and CDR2 YYEKEE (reference sequence). The CDR3 is 14 residues long. CDR3 in amino acids: CASSLSGTGGIQYF. The CDR3 nucleotides are TGTGCCAGCAGCTTGTCAGGGACAGGGGGCATTCAGTACTTC.

This clonotype was counted between two and nine times. The rearrangement uses TRBV7-9 and TRBJ1-1; tentative D call: TRBD1 (5 bases). The germline V gene encodes CDR1 SEHNR and CDR2 FQNEAQ (reference sequence). V was pared by 2 bases and J by 8 bases, with 15 bases between. The length of the CDR3 is 14 residues. DNA for the CDR3: TGTGCCAGCAGCTTATATTTGGGTAGGGACGAAGCTTTCTTT. Encoded protein: CASSLYLGRDEAFF.

The chain is built from TRBV3-1 and TRBJ2-7; perhaps TRBD1 as D (5 bases). With 0 bases removed from V and 7 bases from J, the gap between germline ends came to 13 bases. Germline CDR1 and CDR2: LGHDT and YNNKEL (reference sequence). CDR3 length: 14 residues. CDR3 amino acids: CASSQEVTGQEQYF. In DNA, the CDR3 is TGTGCCAGCAGCCAAGAGGTAACAGGTCAGGAGCAGTACTTC.

The CDR3 bases are TGTGCCAGCAGCTTGTTGAGGAAAGAGACCCAGTACTTC. It yields the protein CASSLLRKETQYF. This rearrangement joins TRBV11-2 to TRBJ2-5; D is ambiguous. V was clipped by 3 bases and J by 3 bases, with 8 bases between them. This CDR3 spans 13 amino acids. From germline, CDR1 is SGHAT and CDR2 FQNNGV.

J is TRBJ1-2 and V is TRBV20-1; D is unresolved. The CDR3 covers 11 residues. V was pared by 5 bases and J by 5 bases, with 9 bases between. The germline gives CDR1 DFQATT, CDR2 SNEGSKA (reference sequence). CDR3 DNA sequence: TGCAGTGCTTGGACTATTTATGGCTACACCTTC. Translation gives CSAWTIYGYTF.

The chain is built from TRBV30 and TRBJ2-1; no reliable D call. Trimming left V 5 bases short and J 8 bases short, with 7 bases between. Germline V gene lookup returns CDR1 GTSNPN and CDR2 SVGIG (reference sequence). CDR3 length: 10 residues. CDR3 coding DNA: TGTGCCTGGGCTGGGGATGAGCAGTTCTTC. It is translated as CAWAGDEQFF.

This clonotype appeared a few times. The genes are TRBV11-1 and TRBJ2-3; 13 bases agree with TRBD2. This CDR3 region has 17 residues. From germline, CDR1 is SGHAT and CDR2 FQDESV (reference sequence). V dropped 3 bases and J dropped 2; count of bases not matched to a gene: 5. CDR3: CASSFDGLAGDTDTQYF. The CDR3 nucleotides are TGTGCCAGCAGCTTTGACGGACTAGCGGGGGACACAGATACGCAGTATTTT.

The chain carries TRBV11-2 and TRBJ2-1; D perhaps matches TRBD2 (5 bases). This CDR3 comprises 16 residues. CDR1 SGHAT and CDR2 FQNNGV come from the germline V gene. V was trimmed by 0 bases and J by 9 bases, leaving 18 bases between them. The DNA for the CDR3 is TGTGCCAGCAGCTTAGACCCAGCGGCCTCTGCGGGTGAGCAGTTCTTC. Encoded protein: CASSLDPAASAGEQFF.

The chain joins TRBV3-1 to TRBJ1-2, with D possibly being TRBD1 (5 bases). V gave up 0 bases and J gave up 8 bases, with 13 bases separating them. This CDR3 contains 14 residues. CDR1 and CDR2 (germline): LGHDT, YNNKEL (reference sequence). The CDR3 is CASSQDGRVVGYTF. The DNA for the CDR3 is TGTGCCAGCAGCCAAGATGGCAGGGTTGTCGGCTACACCTTC.

This clonotype was counted between two and nine times. CDR3 loop: CASSLTELDTGELFF. DNA for the CDR3: TGCGCCAGCAGCCTGACGGAGCTGGACACCGGGGAGCTGTTTTTT. The chain is built from TRBV4-1 and TRBJ2-2; no definite D call. The CDR3 runs 15 residues. The V gene lost 4 bases and the J gene lost 3 bases, with 12 bases spanning the gap. Per germline, CDR1 MGHRA and CDR2 YSYEKL.

This clonotype was seen many times. This sequence joins TRBV7-8 and TRBJ1-1; the D is unclear. The V gene lost 3 bases and the J gene lost 4 bases, with 6 bases spanning the gap. Germline lookup yields CDR1 SGHVS and CDR2 FQNEAQ. CDR3 length: 12 amino acids. CDR3 amino acids: CASSFSSTEAFF. CDR3 nucleotides: TGTGCCAGCAGCTTCAGTAGCACTGAAGCTTTCTTT. Drawing the rest from reference TRBV7-8 and TRBJ1-1, the complete variable domain is GAGVSQSPRYKVAKRGQDVALRCDPISGHVSLFWYQQALGQGPEFLTYFQNEAQLDKSGLPSDRFFAERPEGSVSTLKIQRTQQEDSAVYLCASSFSSTEAFFGQGTRLTVV.

This clonotype came up a few times. The genes are TRBV29-1 and TRBJ1-2; D is unresolved. Trimming cost V 6 bases and J 1 base, with 12 bases left between them. This CDR3 has 13 amino acids. Per germline, CDR1 SQVTM and CDR2 ANQGSEA. CDR3 region: CSVQPALNYGYTF. The CDR3 DNA follows: TGCAGCGTACAACCGGCACTTAACTATGGCTACACCTTC.

This clonotype was observed a few times. V and J are TRBV27 and TRBJ2-1; 16 bases fit TRBD2. From germline, CDR1 is MNHEY and CDR2 SMNVEV (reference sequence). The J segment lost 9 bases and the V segment lost 6 bases, leaving 5 bases of the junction unmatched. This CDR3 region has 15 residues. The CDR3 sequence is CASSVGTSGRVEQFF. CDR3 DNA sequence: TGTGCCAGCAGCGTCGGGACTAGCGGGAGGGTTGAGCAGTTCTTC.

The CDR3 sequence: CASSLKADQETQYF. DNA for the CDR3: TGTGCCAGCAGCTTAAAGGCGGACCAAGAGACCCAGTACTTC. This chain joins TRBV13 and TRBJ2-5; D ambiguous. The V and J ends lost 2 bases and 0 bases respectively, with 7 bases between them. The CDR3 sequence is 14 residues long. Looked up from germline, CDR1 is PRHDT and CDR2 is FYEKMQ (reference sequence).

This clonotype was seen at least ten times. The gene calls are TRBV29-1 and TRBJ2-7; D uncertain. This CDR3 has 13 amino acids. Trimming left V 4 bases short and J 1 base short, with 11 bases between. Germline CDR1 reads SQVTM; CDR2 reads ANQGSEA. Here the CDR3 DNA reads TGCAGCGTTGGGAGAGGCATTTCCTACGAGCAGTACTTC. Its protein product is CSVGRGISYEQYF.

In its sample, this clonotype was seen a few times. This chain links TRBV7-9 with TRBJ2-5; unclear D gene. The CDR3 extends over 13 amino acids. Trimming shortened V by 3 bases and J by 5 bases, and 10 bases separated the two germline ends. In germline, CDR1 is SEHNR, CDR2 FQNEAQ (reference sequence). CDR3 DNA: TGTGCCAGCAGCTTTCAAATTATGGAGACCCAGTACTTC. Translated, it gives CASSFQIMETQYF.

This clonotype was counted ten times or more. CDR3 sequence: CASSERLAGIAEQYF. For the CDR3, the DNA is TGCGCCAGCAGTGAGAGACTAGCGGGTATCGCCGAGCAGTACTTC. V gene TRBV10-2 combines with J gene TRBJ2-7; 10 bases agree with TRBD2. From germline, CDR1 is WSHSY and CDR2 SAAADI. The CDR3 has 15 amino acids. J was trimmed by 6 bases and V by 2 bases; bases with no gene match: 7.

This clonotype was seen more than once but under ten times. The chain employs TRBV7-9 and TRBJ1-1; D gene uncertain. V was cut by 5 bases and J by 11 bases, with 18 bases left in between. CDR3 length: 13 residues. The V gene's germline CDR1 is SEHNR and CDR2 FQNEAQ (reference sequence). The CDR3 DNA reads as TGTGCCAGCAGCACCACCGGGGTCCTAGAGGCTTTCTTT. Protein: CASSTTGVLEAFF. Full variable domain (outside the CDR3, taken from reference TRBV7-9 and TRBJ1-1): DTGVSQNPRHKITKRGQNVTFRCDPISEHNRLYWYRQTLGQGPEFLTYFQNEAQLEKSRLLSDRFSAERPKGSFSTLEIQRTEQGDSAMYLCASSTTGVLEAFFGQGTRLTVV.